These T cell receptor beta chains were read from a single sample in a study of cytomegalovirus exposure and HLA in healthy donors. Repertoires were generated with immunoSEQ multiplex PCR, while TCRdb's copy carries only in-frame clones and drops some. The sample has 38,000 or so clones. The sequenced sample consisted of PBMCs. These receptor sequences come from a man aged 35-49 years in good health and CMV-seropositive. CDR3s include the opening cysteine and the closing phenylalanine or tryptophan. A D gene is named only where the DNA matches it firmly.

d_gene: -; v_gene: TRBV7-2; j_gene: TRBJ1-4; CDR3nt: TGTGCCAGCAGCCTACAGGGATCTGGATTTGAAAAACTGTTTTTT; CDR3aa: CASSLQGSGFEKLFF
d_gene: TRBD1; v_gene: TRBV7-6; j_gene: TRBJ2-2; CDR3nt: TGTGCCAGCAGCTTAGGGGACAGGGGACCGAACACCGGGGAGCTGTTTTTT; CDR3aa: CASSLGDRGPNTGELFF
d_gene: TRBD1; v_gene: TRBV5-1; j_gene: TRBJ2-7; CDR3nt: TGCGCCAGCAGCGTGGACGGGACAGGGCTCAACTCCGAGCAGTACTTC; CDR3aa: CASSVDGTGLNSEQYF
d_gene: -; v_gene: TRBV28; j_gene: TRBJ1-5; CDR3nt: TGTGCCAGCATCGAGACTGGGTATAGCAATCAGCCCCAGCATTTT; CDR3aa: CASIETGYSNQPQHF
d_gene: TRBD1; v_gene: TRBV7-2; j_gene: TRBJ2-3; CDR3nt: TGTGCCAGCAGCCCACAAGGGACAGGGGTAGATACGCAGTATTTT; CDR3aa: CASSPQGTGVDTQYF
d_gene: TRBD1; v_gene: TRBV15; j_gene: TRBJ1-4; CDR3nt: TGTGCCACCAGCAACGGACAGGGTAACGAAAAACTGTTTTTT; CDR3aa: CATSNGQGNEKLFF
d_gene: TRBD1; v_gene: TRBV28; j_gene: TRBJ1-4; CDR3nt: TGTGCCAGCAGTTTCCCAACCAGTACAGGGGGCGGAGAAAAACTGTTTTTT; CDR3aa: CASSFPTSTGGGEKLFF
d_gene: -; v_gene: TRBV19; j_gene: TRBJ1-1; CDR3nt: TGTGCCAGTACCCCAAGTTTTCCGGGGGGCGAGAACACTGAAGCTTTCTTT; CDR3aa: CASTPSFPGGENTEAFF
d_gene: -; v_gene: TRBV11-3; j_gene: TRBJ2-3; CDR3nt: TGTGCCAGCAGCATCCGACAGGGACTCACAGATACGCAGTATTTT; CDR3aa: CASSIRQGLTDTQYF
d_gene: -; v_gene: TRBV6-6; j_gene: TRBJ1-3; CDR3nt: TGTGCCAGCAGTTACCGGACAGGAAACACCATATATTTT; CDR3aa: CASSYRTGNTIYF
d_gene: -; v_gene: TRBV6-1; j_gene: TRBJ1-5; CDR3nt: TGTGCCAGCAGTGAAGCGGCGGGGGCCAATCAGCCCCAGCATTTT; CDR3aa: CASSEAAGANQPQHF
d_gene: -; v_gene: TRBV25-1; j_gene: TRBJ1-3; CDR3nt: TGTGCCAGCAGTGATAGTCTATCTGGAAACACCATATATTTT; CDR3aa: CASSDSLSGNTIYF
d_gene: -; v_gene: TRBV6-5; j_gene: TRBJ2-7; CDR3nt: TGTGCCAGCAGTTACTCGACTACGGACCAGCAGTACTTC; CDR3aa: CASSYSTTDQQYF
d_gene: TRBD2; v_gene: TRBV5-1; j_gene: TRBJ2-5; CDR3nt: TGCGCCAGCAGGTGGCGGGAGTATAGTGAAGAGACCCAGTACTTC; CDR3aa: CASRWREYSEETQYF
d_gene: -; v_gene: TRBV20-1; j_gene: TRBJ1-1; CDR3nt: TGCAGTGCTCAGGGGTTCACTGAAGCTTTCTTT; CDR3aa: CSAQGFTEAFF
d_gene: TRBD1; v_gene: TRBV30; j_gene: TRBJ1-4; CDR3nt: TGTGCCTGGAGAAGGACAGGGTCGGGTGAAAAACTGTTTTTT; CDR3aa: CAWRRTGSGEKLFF
d_gene: -; v_gene: TRBV6-1; j_gene: TRBJ2-2; CDR3nt: TGTGCCAGCACGGGAAGGGGGGGCACCGGGGAGCTGTTTTTT; CDR3aa: CASTGRGGTGELFF